The clone carrying this TCR beta chain has a handful of counts. Its matching antigen is unknown. This sample is part of a study of blood T cells in healthy people across ages. Regarding the study as a whole: Both naive CD4+ cell counts and diversity were greater in long-lived donors than in aged donors.

Through a sample-barcoded 5' primer and a J-beta primer mix, a second PCR was run for about 6 to 12 cycles. Each CDR3 protein is one row after TCRdb ran MiXCR on the 5' RACE reads. The sample records about 500,000 distinct CDR3 sequences, 20% to 30% being singletons. This CDR3 is built from 15 residues. Per the germline V gene, CDR1 is MNHNS and CDR2 is SASEGT. These records were also assigned to another study, of T cells of mothers and their children.

The clonotype originates from a boy aged 5 to 17 in good health. The sequencing sample was made of blood. J is TRBJ2-5 and V is TRBV6-1; 9 nucleotides align to TRBD2. The J call could be wrong; TRBJ2-7 is a better fit for the DNA end. In nucleotides, the CDR3 is TGTGCCAGCAGTGAACTAGCGGGAAGCCTCTACGAGCAGTACTTC. Translation gives CASSELAGSLYEQYF.